Sequencing of this TCR beta chain was carried out in a study of blood T cell repertoires in COVID-19. Study-level information: COVID-19 samples collected from the United States, Italy and Spain covered acute and convalescent phases. T cells, B-cell-depleted T cells, or PBMCs supplied cDNA or gDNA.

On this clone itself: No DNA is shown, since the ends of the CDR3 on it are uncertain; the CDR3 is the one TCRdb lists.

Sequencing used immunoSEQ multiplex PCR; TCRdb keeps in-frame clones, though not all of them. The sample includes roughly 73,000 clones, approximately 86% of them seen just once. The source material was peripheral blood. The receptor was derived from a man aged 70 or older with active COVID-19.

The CDR3 reads CASSRDGREQYFGREQYF. The chain is built from TRBV3-1 (or the pseudogene TRBV3-2) and TRBJ2-7; the tabulated D call, TRBD2, remains unverified against the DNA. The CDR3 length is 18 residues, termini included. CDR1 LGHDT and CDR2 YNNKEL come from the germline V gene (reference sequence).